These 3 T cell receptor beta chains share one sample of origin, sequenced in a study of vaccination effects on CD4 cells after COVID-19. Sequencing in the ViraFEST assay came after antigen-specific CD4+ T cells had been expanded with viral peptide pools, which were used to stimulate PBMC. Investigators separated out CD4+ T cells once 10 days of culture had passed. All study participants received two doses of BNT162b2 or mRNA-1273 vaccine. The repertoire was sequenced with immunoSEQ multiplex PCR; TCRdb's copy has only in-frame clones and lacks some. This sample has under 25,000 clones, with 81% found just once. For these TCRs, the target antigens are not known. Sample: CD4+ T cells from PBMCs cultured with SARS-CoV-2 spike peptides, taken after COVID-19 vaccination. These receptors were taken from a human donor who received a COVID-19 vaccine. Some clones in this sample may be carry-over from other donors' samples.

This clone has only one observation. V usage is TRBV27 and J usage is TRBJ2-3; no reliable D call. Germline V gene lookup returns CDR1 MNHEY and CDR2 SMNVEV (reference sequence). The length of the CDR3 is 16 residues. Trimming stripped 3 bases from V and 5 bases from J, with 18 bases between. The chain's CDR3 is CASSLSNPSPGDTQYF. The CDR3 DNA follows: TGTGCCAGCAGTTTGTCAAACCCTTCCCCTGGAGATACGCAGTATTTT.

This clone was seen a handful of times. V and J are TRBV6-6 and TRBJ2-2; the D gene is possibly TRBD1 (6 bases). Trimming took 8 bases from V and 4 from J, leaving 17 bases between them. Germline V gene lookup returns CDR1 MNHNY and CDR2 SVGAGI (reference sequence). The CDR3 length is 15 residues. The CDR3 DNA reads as TGTGCCAGCCTCCCGGCGGACAGACTCACCGGGGAGCTGTTTTTT. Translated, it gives CASLPADRLTGELFF.

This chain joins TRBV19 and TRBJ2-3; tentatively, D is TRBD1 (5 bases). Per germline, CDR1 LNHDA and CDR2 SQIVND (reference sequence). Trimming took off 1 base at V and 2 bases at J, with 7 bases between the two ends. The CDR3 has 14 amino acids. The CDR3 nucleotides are TGTGCCAGTAGTATAGCAGGGTACACAGATACGCAGTATTTT. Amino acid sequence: CASSIAGYTDTQYF.